This entry is about one TCR beta chain. Its antigen is unknown. The CDR3 is 15 amino acids. Germline CDR1 reads SGHTA; CDR2 reads FQGNSA. The cDNA for TCR beta came from 5'RACE template switching with UMIs. TCRdb re-called the 5' RACE reads, yielding one record per CDR3 amino acid sequence without DNA. Its clone listing holds some 410,000 distinct CDR3 sequences. These data come from a study of T cells expressing NK-cell markers. At the level of the study: In sorted CD3+CD56+NKG2C+, CD3+CD56+NKG2C- and CD3+CD56-NKG2C+ T cells, TCR beta repertoires were obtained. HCMV serostatus: seven of eight sequenced donors positive, one negative.

General study results and limits: NKG2C+ dominant clonotypes from roughly 6 donors made up roughly 1.0-7.0% of CD8+ T cells.

This TCR came from a woman aged 18-70 years in good health. The gene calls are TRBV7-2 and TRBJ2-5; TCRdb selects TRBD2, and the lack of DNA leaves this call unchecked. Specimen: blood T cells: a sorted CD56 or NKG2C T cell subset, CD4+ or CD8+ T cells, or bulk PBMC T cells (not recorded which). This CDR3 is CASSFRSGGDQTQYF.